This T cell receptor beta chain was obtained from a study of blood T cells in healthy people across ages. Study-level results: Because donor CMV status was unknown, expanded clonotype changes were possibly confounded.

Trimming shortened V by 4 bases and J by 8 bases, and 20 bases separated the two germline ends. The CDR3 extends over 15 amino acids. Germline CDR1 LGHNA, CDR2 YSLEER. A second PCR of 7 to 11 cycles used a sample-barcoded 5' primer and a J-beta primer mix. TCRdb redid the calling of the 5' RACE reads with MiXCR, one entry per CDR3 protein. Counted here are fewer than 800,000 distinct CDR3 sequences, 32% occurring once; the ten biggest clones make up 15% to 17%. This clonotype was seen at least ten times. No antigen is known for it. A minimum of 5 micrograms of total RNA was extracted per sample. The rearrangement links TRBV4-3 to TRBJ1-2; D may be TRBD1 (6 bases). The sequenced sample consisted of blood. The TCR sequence derives from a woman older than 75 in good health. The CDR3 DNA follows: TGCGCCAGCAGCCGAAACGAGGGGGGCAGGGAGGGCTACACCTTC. Protein: CASSRNEGGREGYTF.